This T cell receptor beta chain was recovered during a study of regulatory T cells in long-lasting Graves disease. To make TCR beta libraries, researchers used iRepertoire HTBI primers and Arm-PCR of CDR3 regions. TCRdb re-called the multiplex PCR reads through MiXCR, storing one row per CDR3 protein. The sample lists roughly 610,000 distinct CDR3 sequences, about 16% occurring once. The sample's time point: newly diagnosed GD, antithyroid drugs for less than 3 months. Isolated PBMC RNA provided the starting material for the TCR library. This CDR3 region has 12 residues. Per the germline V gene, CDR1 is DFQATT and CDR2 is SNEGSKA (reference sequence). J gave up 8 bases and V 5 bases, and 3 bases lay outside the gene matches. Overall study results and limits: Thyroid tissue went unexamined; only peripheral blood was analyzed.

This clonotype was counted at least ten times. Its matching antigen is unknown. These data were also filed under a second study, of T cells in Graves' hyperthyroidism and ophthalmopathy. Per that paper: From stable hyperthyroidism, ophthalmopathy was set apart by a 13 V-J model.

The clonotype comes from a woman in her 30s with Graves disease. The material sequenced was peripheral blood mononuclear cells (PBMCs), taken at new diagnosis, from a patient treated with antithyroid drugs. The chain combines TRBV20-1 with TRBJ2-1; 10 bases are shared with TRBD2. CDR3 in amino acids: CSAATSGHEQFF. CDR3 bases: TGCAGTGCTGCGACTAGCGGGCATGAGCAGTTCTTC.